This T cell receptor (beta chain) comes out of a study of T cells in localized non-small cell lung cancer. Overall study results and limits: For the top 100 tumor clones, a median roughly 53 also appeared in adjacent lung. Blood T cell density predicted longer survival; adjacent-lung clonality, shorter. As only one tumor region underwent sequencing, heterogeneity remains possible. Uninvolved neighboring lung showed the greatest T cell clonality, exceeding tumor.

Profiled with immunoSEQ multiplex PCR; TCRdb holds only in-frame clones, not every one. The sample includes 23,000 or so clones, approximately 88% seen only once; the top ten take about 9%. V lost 3 bases to trimming and J lost 0 bases, with 10 bases between them. Germline V gives CDR1 SGHNT, CDR2 YYREEE (reference sequence). This CDR3 is built from 15 residues. With regard to this clone: Its antigen is not identified.

The TCR originated in a woman aged 40 to 75 with stage III lung adenocarcinoma. Specimen: peripheral blood mononuclear cells, collected before any cancer treatment. The gene calls are TRBV5-4 and TRBJ2-1; D is unclear. The CDR3 region has the DNA TGTGCCAGCAGCTGGGGTCTGAGCTCCTACAATGAGCAGTTCTTC. This gives the protein CASSWGLSSYNEQFF. Full variable domain (remainder filled in from reference TRBV5-4 and TRBJ2-1): ETGVTQSPTHLIKTRGQQVTLRCSSQSGHNTVSWYQQALGQGPQFIFQYYREEENGRGNFPPRFSGLQFPNYSSELNVNALELDDSALYLCASSWGLSSYNEQFFGPGTRLTVL.